The next 14 T cell receptor beta chains were all read from a single sample in a study of cytomegalovirus exposure and HLA in healthy donors. The PCR was carried out with 60 Vbeta primers and 13 Jbeta primers. Assay used: immunoSEQ multiplex PCR; TCRdb lists only in-frame clones, some missing. The table shows approximately 210,000 clones, with about four fifths occurring only once. Sequenced sample: PBMCs. Every receptor here comes from a woman between 45 and 60 years old in good health and CMV-seropositive.

The rearrangement uses TRBV7-3 and TRBJ2-5; TRBD2 matches 11 bases. The CDR3 runs 16 residues. Germline CDR1 is SGHTA and CDR2 is FQGTGA. The junction had 7 bases not matched to a gene; V was cut back by 2 bases and J by 5 bases. The CDR3 reads CASSLGAASGGETQYF. The DNA for the CDR3 is TGTGCCAGCAGCTTAGGAGCGGCTAGCGGGGGGGAGACCCAGTACTTC.

The genes are TRBV7-3 and TRBJ2-7; D might be TRBD1 (7 bases). V lost 5 bases and J lost 4, with 18 bases in between. CDR1 is SGHTA and CDR2 is FQGTGA in the germline V gene. The CDR3 runs 15 residues. CDR3 region: CASSPLAGGYYEQYF. CDR3 sequence (DNA): TGTGCCAGCAGCCCACTCGCAGGGGGGTATTACGAGCAGTACTTC.

The chain employs TRBV9 and TRBJ1-4; 7 bases match TRBD1. V lost 0 bases and J lost 3; bases outside the gene matches: 5. Looked up from germline, CDR1 is SGDLS and CDR2 is YYNGEE. The CDR3 covers 16 residues. The CDR3 protein is CASSVGTGSANEKLFF. The CDR3 DNA reads as TGTGCCAGCAGCGTAGGGACAGGCAGCGCTAATGAAAAACTGTTTTTT.

The chain employs TRBV7-9 and TRBJ1-1; possible D gene TRBD1, 6 bases. Deletions cut 4 bases from V and 3 bases from J, with 15 bases between. Germline CDR1 reads SEHNR; CDR2 reads FQNEAQ (reference sequence). This CDR3 has 15 residues. In nucleotides, the CDR3 is TGTGCCAGCAGCTCGGGCGCGGGGGGCCACACTGAAGCTTTCTTT. Protein product: CASSSGAGGHTEAFF.

The chain has TRBV5-4 and TRBJ2-7, with a possible D match to TRBD1 (5 bases). CDR1 is SGHNT and CDR2 is YYREEE in the germline V gene (reference sequence). The CDR3 consists of 13 residues. V shed 4 bases and J shed 7 bases, with 15 bases lying between them. CDR3 bases: TGTGCCAGCAGCCCGGTGGGGCGAATGGAGCAGTACTTC. This translates into CASSPVGRMEQYF. Together with reference TRBV5-4 and TRBJ2-7, the CDR3 gives the full variable domain: ETGVTQSPTHLIKTRGQQVTLRCSSQSGHNTVSWYQQALGQGPQFIFQYYREEENGRGNFPPRFSGLQFPNYSSELNVNALELDDSALYLCASSPVGRMEQYFGPGTRLTVT.

The gene calls are TRBV19 and TRBJ1-2, with D possibly matching TRBD1 (6 bases). Trimming removed 4 bases from V and 4 bases from J, with 16 bases in between. CDR1 and CDR2 from the germline V gene are LNHDA and SQIVND (reference sequence). The CDR3 spans 15 residues. As DNA, the CDR3 is TGTGCCAGTAGTACCCCGAGGGGGACCCTCTATGGCTACACCTTC. It is translated as CASSTPRGTLYGYTF.

The rearrangement uses TRBV5-1 and TRBJ1-2; maybe TRBD1 (5 bases). The CDR3 runs 13 residues. V lost 0 bases and J 8 bases, leaving 11 bases between the germline ends. Germline values: CDR1 SGHRS, CDR2 YFSETQ. This CDR3 is CASSLDKGSGYTF. In nucleotides, the CDR3 is TGCGCCAGCAGCTTGGATAAGGGGTCCGGCTACACCTTC.

The chain recombines TRBV9 with TRBJ1-2, with 11 bases aligning to TRBD1. There are 13 residues in the CDR3. Germline assignment: CDR1 SGDLS and CDR2 YYNGEE. The V gene end was trimmed by 7 bases and the J gene end by 4 bases; junction bases not matched to a gene: 3. The CDR3 is CASGTGGGYGYTF. DNA for the CDR3: TGTGCCAGCGGGACAGGGGGAGGCTATGGCTACACCTTC.

The CDR3 DNA follows: TGCGCCAGCAGCTTGGGACAGGGTGGTGTATCCTACGAGCAGTACTTC. Residues: CASSLGQGGVSYEQYF. V gene TRBV5-1 combines with J gene TRBJ2-7; 7 positions match TRBD1. There are 16 residues in the CDR3. Germline V lookup: CDR1 SGHRS, CDR2 YFSETQ. J lost 1 base, V lost 0 bases, and 7 bases had no gene match.

The chain joins TRBV6-5 to TRBJ2-5; no firm D call. The CDR3 extends over 11 amino acids. Between the trimmed V and J ends, which lost 10 bases and 4 bases, there was a span of 10 bases. Germline V lookup: CDR1 MNHEY, CDR2 SVGAGI. This CDR3 reads CAIQEGETQYF. The DNA of the CDR3 is TGTGCCATCCAGGAAGGAGAGACCCAGTACTTC.

The V call is TRBV6-1, the J call TRBJ1-1; 8 bases are a match to TRBD1. Germline CDR1 reads MNHNS; CDR2 reads SASEGT. J was trimmed by 8 bases and V by 6 bases; bases with no gene match: 11. The CDR3 covers 14 residues. Here the CDR3 reads CASRIDQGASEAFF. In DNA, the CDR3 is TGTGCCAGCAGGATAGACCAGGGGGCATCGGAAGCTTTCTTT.

The chain has TRBV5-6 and TRBJ1-2; TRBD1 is a possible D gene (6 bases). Germline V gene lookup returns CDR1 SGHDT and CDR2 YYEEEE. The CDR3 runs 12 residues. The V end lost 3 bases, the J end lost 4 bases, and 7 bases lay between the germline ends. The CDR3 nucleotides read TGTGCCAGCAGCTCCAGGGGCTATGGCTACACCTTC. Translation: CASSSRGYGYTF. Together with reference TRBV5-6 and TRBJ1-2, the CDR3 gives the full variable domain: DAGVTQSPTHLIKTRGQQVTLRCSPKSGHDTVSWYQQALGQGPQFIFQYYEEEERQRGNFPDRFSGHQFPNYSSELNVNALLLGDSALYLCASSSRGYGYTFGSGTRLTVV.

The chain is built from TRBV29-1 and TRBJ2-7, with TRBD1 matching over 8 bases. CDR3 length: 13 amino acids. V shed 3 bases and J 6 bases; nucleotides not matched to a gene: 7. Germline lookup yields CDR1 SQVTM and CDR2 ANQGSEA. Here the CDR3 reads CSVDRGQGSEQYF. CDR3 nucleotide sequence: TGCAGCGTTGACAGAGGACAGGGTTCCGAGCAGTACTTC.

The rearrangement uses TRBV7-3 and TRBJ2-6, with 7 bases lining up with TRBD1. Germline CDR1 SGHTA, CDR2 FQGTGA. The CDR3 runs to 18 residues. V was clipped by 5 bases and J by 2 bases; unmatched bases: 12. CDR3 protein: CASSDYRGSIAGANVLTF. The CDR3 DNA sequence: TGTGCCAGCAGCGACTACAGGGGTAGTATTGCTGGGGCCAACGTCCTGACTTTC. The whole variable domain, remainder taken from reference TRBV7-3 and TRBJ2-6, is GAGVSQTPSNKVTEKGKYVELRCDPISGHTALYWYRQSLGQGPEFLIYFQGTGAADDSGLPNDRFFAVRPEGSVSTLKIQRTERGDSAVYLCASSDYRGSIAGANVLTFGAGSRLTVL.